This entry lists 12 T cell receptor beta chains sequenced from one sample in a study of T cell responses to AZD1222 COVID-19 vaccine. Measured with immunoSEQ multiplex PCR; TCRdb has only the in-frame clones, and not every one. The sample holds approximately 170,000 clones, approximately 90% seen once. Sample: peripheral blood, taken 28 days after the second AZD1222 dose. The receptor set was obtained from an adult who received the AZD1222 COVID-19 vaccine.

This chain links TRBV9 with TRBJ1-2; 9 nucleotides align to TRBD1. Per the germline V gene, CDR1 is SGDLS and CDR2 is YYNGEE. CDR3 length: 15 amino acids. V trimming: 0 bases; J trimming: 4 bases; junction bases outside the gene matches: 4. The CDR3 is CASSVAGTGSYGYTF. CDR3 nucleotide sequence: TGTGCCAGCAGCGTAGCCGGGACAGGGAGCTATGGCTACACCTTC. The entire variable domain, with the rest obtained from reference TRBV9 and TRBJ1-2, is as follows: DSGVTQTPKHLITATGQRVTLRCSPRSGDLSVYWYQQSLDQGLQFLIQYYNGEERAKGNILERFSAQQFPDLHSELNLSSLELGDSALYFCASSVAGTGSYGYTFGSGTRLTVV.

This clone was picked up one time. This rearrangement joins TRBV7-2 to TRBJ1-5; D gene unclear. CDR1 and CDR2 from the germline V gene are SGHTA and FQGNSA. Between the trimmed V and J ends, which lost 0 bases and 4 bases, there was a span of 7 bases. The CDR3 is 14 amino acids. Here the CDR3 reads CASSLANFNQPQHF. CDR3 sequence (DNA): TGTGCCAGCAGCTTAGCGAACTTTAATCAGCCCCAGCATTTT.

The V call is TRBV5-4, the J call TRBJ2-1, with 7 bases that match TRBD1. The trim removed 3 bases at V and 5 bases at J, leaving 2 bases unmatched. Germline CDR1 is SGHNT and CDR2 is YYREEE (reference sequence). This CDR3 is built from 13 residues. The CDR3 sequence: CASSSDRDNEQFF. The CDR3, as DNA: TGTGCCAGCAGCTCTGACAGGGACAATGAGCAGTTCTTC.

The rearrangement links TRBV6-5 to TRBJ2-3, with TRBD2 matching 9 bases. There are 14 residues in the CDR3. V trimming: 6 bases; J trimming: 5 bases; junction bases outside the gene matches: 6. Germline CDR1 and CDR2: MNHEY and SVGAGI. The CDR3 loop reads CASRSAGGRDTQYF. In nucleotides, the CDR3 is TGTGCCAGCAGGTCAGCGGGGGGCCGAGATACGCAGTATTTT.

The chain has TRBV2 and TRBJ1-2, with D perhaps matching TRBD1 (5 bases). V lost 4 bases and J lost 4, with 16 bases in between. This CDR3 has 15 amino acids. Germline assignment: CDR1 SNHLY and CDR2 FYNNEI. The CDR3 DNA reads TGTGCCAGCAGTGCCCGGGAAGAAAGGGGCTATGGCTACACCTTC. This codes for CASSAREERGYGYTF.

The chain is built from TRBV18 and TRBJ1-6; D unclear. Trimming cost V 3 bases and J 0 bases, with 9 bases left between them. Germline lookup yields CDR1 KGHSH and CDR2 LQKENI. The length of the CDR3 is 16 residues. CDR3 residues: CASSPVRSSYNSPLHF. Written as DNA, the CDR3 is TGTGCCAGCTCACCGGTACGGAGCTCCTATAATTCACCCCTCCACTTT. The whole variable domain, remainder taken from reference TRBV18 and TRBJ1-6, is NAGVMQNPRHLVRRRGQEARLRCSPMKGHSHVYWYRQLPEEGLKFMVYLQKENIIDESGMPKERFSAEFPKEGPSILRIQQVVRGDSAAYFCASSPVRSSYNSPLHFGNGTRLTVT.

This clone was observed once. This chain joins TRBV6-5 and TRBJ1-1; no definite D call. Germline-derived CDR1 and CDR2 are MNHEY and SVGAGI. V was pared by 4 bases and J by 6 bases, with 15 bases between. CDR3 length: 14 residues. In nucleotides, the CDR3 is TGTGCCAGCAGTTCGAGGGAGGTCATCCCTGAAGCTTTCTTT. Protein product: CASSSREVIPEAFF.

This chain uses TRBV18 with TRBJ1-2, with 9 bases lining up with TRBD1. CDR3 size: 16 residues. From germline, CDR1 is KGHSH and CDR2 LQKENI. Losses at the gene ends were 6 bases for V and 3 bases for J; bases not matched to a gene: 11. In DNA form, the CDR3 reads TGTGCCAGCTCCCTTGCGACAGGGGGGATCCACTATGGCTACACCTTC. Its translation: CASSLATGGIHYGYTF.

This rearrangement joins TRBV6-5 to TRBJ1-4, with D possibly matching TRBD1 (6 bases). V was cut by 0 bases and J by 5 bases, with 13 bases left in between. Looked up from germline, CDR1 is MNHEY and CDR2 is SVGAGI. This CDR3 comprises 16 residues. CDR3 coding DNA: TGTGCCAGCAGTTACTCAGGGGGAGCTCGCAATGAAAAACTGTTTTTT. Its translation: CASSYSGGARNEKLFF.

The V call is TRBV10-3, the J call TRBJ2-5, with D unresolved. V lost 2 bases, J lost 5 bases, and 21 bases lay in between. CDR1 is ENHRY, CDR2 SYGVKD, per germline. CDR3 length: 17 residues. The CDR3 DNA follows: TGTGCCATCAGTGAGGGCTCTGGTAGGCAGCTTACCGAGACCCAGTACTTC. It is translated as CAISEGSGRQLTETQYF.

The chain is built from TRBV14 and TRBJ1-3; D is unclear. The ends were cut back, 4 bases at V and 0 bases at J, with 4 bases in the middle. Germline lookup yields CDR1 SGHDN and CDR2 FVKESK. This CDR3 contains 13 residues. The CDR3 loop is CASSLSSGNTIYF. The CDR3 nucleotides are TGTGCCAGCAGCCTCAGCTCTGGAAACACCATATATTTT.

DNA for the CDR3: TGTGCCAGCAGTTCCCAACAGGGTTGGACTGAAGCTTTCTTT. It is translated as CASSSQQGWTEAFF. The V and J genes are TRBV6-5 and TRBJ1-1; D is perhaps TRBD1 (6 bases). V lost 4 bases, J lost 5 bases, and 14 bases lay in between. Germline V gene lookup returns CDR1 MNHEY and CDR2 SVGAGI. The CDR3 has 14 residues.